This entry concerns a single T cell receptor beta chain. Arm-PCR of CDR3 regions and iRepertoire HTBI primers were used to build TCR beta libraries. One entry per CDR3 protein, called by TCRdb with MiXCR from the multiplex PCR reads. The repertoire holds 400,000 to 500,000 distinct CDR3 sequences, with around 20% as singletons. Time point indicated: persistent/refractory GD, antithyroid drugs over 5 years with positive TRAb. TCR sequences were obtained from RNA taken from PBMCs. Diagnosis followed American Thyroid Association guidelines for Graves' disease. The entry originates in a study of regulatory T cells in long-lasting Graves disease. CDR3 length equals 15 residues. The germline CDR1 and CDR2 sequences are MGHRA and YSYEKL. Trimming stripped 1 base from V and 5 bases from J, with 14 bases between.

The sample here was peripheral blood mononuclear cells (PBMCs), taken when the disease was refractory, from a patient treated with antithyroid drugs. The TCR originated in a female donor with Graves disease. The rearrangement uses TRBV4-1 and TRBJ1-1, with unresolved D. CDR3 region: CASSQGKLLGTEAFF. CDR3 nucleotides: TGCGCCAGCAGCCAAGGGAAGTTATTAGGGACTGAAGCTTTCTTT.